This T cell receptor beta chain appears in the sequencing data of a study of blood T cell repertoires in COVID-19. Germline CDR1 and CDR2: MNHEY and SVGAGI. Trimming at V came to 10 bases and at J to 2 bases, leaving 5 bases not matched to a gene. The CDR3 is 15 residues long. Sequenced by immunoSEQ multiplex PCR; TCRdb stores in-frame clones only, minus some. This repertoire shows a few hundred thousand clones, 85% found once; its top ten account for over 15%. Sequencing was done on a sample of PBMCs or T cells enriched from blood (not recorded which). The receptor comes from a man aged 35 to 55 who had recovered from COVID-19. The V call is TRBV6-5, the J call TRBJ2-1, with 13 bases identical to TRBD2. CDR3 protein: CAMTSGRSAYNEQFF. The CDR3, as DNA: TGTGCCATGACTAGCGGGAGGTCAGCCTACAATGAGCAGTTCTTC.